This TCR beta chain was retrieved from a study of T cells in Graves' hyperthyroidism and ophthalmopathy. At least ten counts were recorded for this clonotype. The TCR beta CDR3 regions underwent amplification using RNA transcripts as the source. The HTBI primer set was used in a first-round RT-PCR of the TCR CDR3. TCRdb itself ran the multiplex PCR reads through MiXCR, one entry per CDR3 protein. Here the sample spans approximately 350,000 distinct CDR3 sequences, 13% to 15% being singletons. Cells are PBMCs isolated from 9 to 10 ml of fresh blood. The CDR3 sequence is 14 residues long. Germline CDR1 reads SGHRS; CDR2 reads YFSETQ. Trimming left V 4 bases short and J 3 bases short, with 14 bases between.

The sequence came from a woman in her fifties or sixties with Graves' ophthalmopathy. The V gene is TRBV5-1, the J gene TRBJ2-7, with a possible D match to TRBD2 (5 bases). The sequenced material came from blood. In nucleotides, the CDR3 is TGCGCCAGCAGCCCAACTAGGAAGGGCTACGAGCAGTACTTC. The encoded protein is CASSPTRKGYEQYF.